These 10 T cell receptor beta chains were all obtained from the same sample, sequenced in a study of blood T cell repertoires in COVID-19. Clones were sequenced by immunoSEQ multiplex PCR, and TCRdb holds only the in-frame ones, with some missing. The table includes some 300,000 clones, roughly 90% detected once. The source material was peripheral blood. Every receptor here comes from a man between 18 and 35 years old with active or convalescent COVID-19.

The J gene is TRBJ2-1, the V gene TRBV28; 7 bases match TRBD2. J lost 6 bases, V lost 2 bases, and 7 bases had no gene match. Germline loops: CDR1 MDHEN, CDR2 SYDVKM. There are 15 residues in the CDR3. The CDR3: CASSLAGEGSNEQFF. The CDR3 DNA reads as TGTGCCAGCAGTTTAGCCGGGGAGGGCAGCAATGAGCAGTTCTTC.

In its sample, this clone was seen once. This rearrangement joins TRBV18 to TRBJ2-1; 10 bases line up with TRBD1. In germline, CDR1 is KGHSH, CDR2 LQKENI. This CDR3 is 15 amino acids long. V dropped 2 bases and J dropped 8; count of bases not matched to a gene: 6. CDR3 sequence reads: CASSPMGQGSDEQFF. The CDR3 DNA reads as TGTGCCAGCTCACCAATGGGACAGGGGAGCGATGAGCAGTTCTTC.

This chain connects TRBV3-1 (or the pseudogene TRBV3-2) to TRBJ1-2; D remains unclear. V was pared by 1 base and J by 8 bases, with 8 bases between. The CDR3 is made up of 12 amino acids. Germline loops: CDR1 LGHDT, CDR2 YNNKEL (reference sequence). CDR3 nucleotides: TGTGCCAGCAGCCAAGTCCCGGGGGGCTACACCTTC. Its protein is CASSQVPGGYTF.

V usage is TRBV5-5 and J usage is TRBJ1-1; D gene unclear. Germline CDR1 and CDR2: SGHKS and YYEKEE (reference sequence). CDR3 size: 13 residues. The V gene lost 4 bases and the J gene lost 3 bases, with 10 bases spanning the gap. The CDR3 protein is CASSPYGDTEAFF. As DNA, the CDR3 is TGTGCCAGCAGCCCATACGGGGACACTGAAGCTTTCTTT.

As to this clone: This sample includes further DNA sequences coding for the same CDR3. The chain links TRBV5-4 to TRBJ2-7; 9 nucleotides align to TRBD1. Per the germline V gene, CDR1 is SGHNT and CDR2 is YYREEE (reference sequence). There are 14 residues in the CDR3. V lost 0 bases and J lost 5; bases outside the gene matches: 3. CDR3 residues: CASSLGQGVDEQYF. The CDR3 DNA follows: TGTGCCAGCAGCTTGGGACAGGGGGTAGACGAGCAGTACTTC.

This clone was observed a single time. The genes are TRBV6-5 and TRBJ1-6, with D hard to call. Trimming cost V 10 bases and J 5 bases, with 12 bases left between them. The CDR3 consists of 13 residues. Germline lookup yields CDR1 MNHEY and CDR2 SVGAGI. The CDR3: CATSGLNNSPLHF. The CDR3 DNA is TGTGCCACCTCGGGATTGAATAATTCACCCCTCCACTTT.

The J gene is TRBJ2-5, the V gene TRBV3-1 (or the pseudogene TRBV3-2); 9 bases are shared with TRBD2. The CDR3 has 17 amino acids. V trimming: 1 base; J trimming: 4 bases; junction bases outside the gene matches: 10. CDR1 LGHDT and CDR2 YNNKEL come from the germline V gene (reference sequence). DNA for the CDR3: TGTGCCAGCAGCCAAGGATCCCTAGCGGGAAATCGAGAGACCCAGTACTTC. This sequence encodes CASSQGSLAGNRETQYF.

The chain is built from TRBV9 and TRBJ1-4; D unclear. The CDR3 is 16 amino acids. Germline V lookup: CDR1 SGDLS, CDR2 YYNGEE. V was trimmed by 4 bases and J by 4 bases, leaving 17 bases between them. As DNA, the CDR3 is TGTGCCAGCAGCCCGTTCGGGTCAGTCGTTAATGAAAAACTGTTTTTT. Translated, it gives CASSPFGSVVNEKLFF.

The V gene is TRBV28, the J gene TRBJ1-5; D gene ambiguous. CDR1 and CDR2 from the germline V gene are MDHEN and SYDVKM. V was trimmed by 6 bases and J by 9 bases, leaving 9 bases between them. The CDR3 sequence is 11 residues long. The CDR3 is CASSRFLPQHF. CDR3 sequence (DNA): TGTGCCAGCAGCCGTTTTTTGCCCCAGCATTTT.

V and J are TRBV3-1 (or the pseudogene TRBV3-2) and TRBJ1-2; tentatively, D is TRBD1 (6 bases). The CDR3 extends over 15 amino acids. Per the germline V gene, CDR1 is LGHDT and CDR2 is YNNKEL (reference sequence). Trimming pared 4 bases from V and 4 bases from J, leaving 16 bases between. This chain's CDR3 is CASSREGGGSYGYTF. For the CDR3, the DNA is TGTGCCAGCAGCCGAGAAGGGGGAGGGTCCTATGGCTACACCTTC.